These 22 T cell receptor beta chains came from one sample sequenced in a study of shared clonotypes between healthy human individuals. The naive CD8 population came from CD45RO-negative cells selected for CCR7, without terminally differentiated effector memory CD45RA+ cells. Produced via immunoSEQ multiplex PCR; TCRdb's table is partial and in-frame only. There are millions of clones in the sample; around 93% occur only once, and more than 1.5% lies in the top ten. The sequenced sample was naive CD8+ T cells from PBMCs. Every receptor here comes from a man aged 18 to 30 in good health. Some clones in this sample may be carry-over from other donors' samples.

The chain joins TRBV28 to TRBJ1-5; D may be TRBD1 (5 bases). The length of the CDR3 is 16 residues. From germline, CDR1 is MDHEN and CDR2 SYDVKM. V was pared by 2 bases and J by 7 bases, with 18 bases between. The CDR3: CASSLLGTNAVQPQHF. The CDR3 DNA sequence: TGTGCCAGCAGTTTACTCGGGACCAACGCAGTCCAGCCCCAGCATTTT.

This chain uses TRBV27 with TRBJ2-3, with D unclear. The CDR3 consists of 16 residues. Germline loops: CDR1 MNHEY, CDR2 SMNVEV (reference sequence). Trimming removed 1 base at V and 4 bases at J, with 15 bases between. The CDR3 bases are TGTGCCAGCAGTTTATTTAGACCAACAGAACCAGATACGCAGTATTTT. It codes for CASSLFRPTEPDTQYF.

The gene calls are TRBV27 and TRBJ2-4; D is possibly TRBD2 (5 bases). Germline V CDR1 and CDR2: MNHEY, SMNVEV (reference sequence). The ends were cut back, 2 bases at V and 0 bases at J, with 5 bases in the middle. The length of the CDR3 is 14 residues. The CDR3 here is CASSLGRAKNIQYF. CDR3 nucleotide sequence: TGTGCCAGCAGTTTAGGGAGAGCCAAAAACATTCAGTACTTC.

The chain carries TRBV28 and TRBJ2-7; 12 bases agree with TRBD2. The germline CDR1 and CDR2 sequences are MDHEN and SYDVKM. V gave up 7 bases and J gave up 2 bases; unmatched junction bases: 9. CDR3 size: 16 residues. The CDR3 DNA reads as TGTGCCAGCACCCCCCCTAGGACTAGCGGGACCTACGAGCAGTACTTC. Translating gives CASTPPRTSGTYEQYF.

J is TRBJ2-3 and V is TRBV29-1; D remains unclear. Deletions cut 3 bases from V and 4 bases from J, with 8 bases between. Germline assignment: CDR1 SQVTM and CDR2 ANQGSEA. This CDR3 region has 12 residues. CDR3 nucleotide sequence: TGCAGCGTTGAGGCGTCTCCAGATACGCAGTATTTT. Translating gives CSVEASPDTQYF.

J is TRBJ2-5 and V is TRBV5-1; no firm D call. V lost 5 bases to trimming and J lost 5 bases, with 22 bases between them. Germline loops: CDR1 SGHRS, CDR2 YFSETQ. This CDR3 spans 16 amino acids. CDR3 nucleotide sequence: TGCGCCAGCAGTTCGTTCAGTGGGCTAACCGGGGAGACCCAGTACTTC. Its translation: CASSSFSGLTGETQYF.

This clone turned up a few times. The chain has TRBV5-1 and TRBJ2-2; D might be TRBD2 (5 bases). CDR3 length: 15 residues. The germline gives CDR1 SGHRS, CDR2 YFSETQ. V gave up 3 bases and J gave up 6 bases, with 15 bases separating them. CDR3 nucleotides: TGCGCCAGCAGCTCCCTGGCCGGGGAATCCGGGGAGCTGTTTTTT. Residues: CASSSLAGESGELFF.

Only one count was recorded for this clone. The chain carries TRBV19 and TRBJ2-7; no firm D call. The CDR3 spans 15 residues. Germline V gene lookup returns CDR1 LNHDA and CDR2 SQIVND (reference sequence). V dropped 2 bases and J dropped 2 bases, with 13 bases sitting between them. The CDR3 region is CASSISASRAYEQYF. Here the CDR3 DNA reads TGTGCCAGTAGTATATCGGCAAGCCGAGCCTACGAGCAGTACTTC.

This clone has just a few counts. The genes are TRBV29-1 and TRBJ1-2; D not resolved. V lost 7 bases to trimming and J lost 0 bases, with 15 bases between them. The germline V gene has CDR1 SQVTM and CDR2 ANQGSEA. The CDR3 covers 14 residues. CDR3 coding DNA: TGCAGCGCCTGGGAGGTTCCCTCTAACTATGGCTACACCTTC. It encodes CSAWEVPSNYGYTF.

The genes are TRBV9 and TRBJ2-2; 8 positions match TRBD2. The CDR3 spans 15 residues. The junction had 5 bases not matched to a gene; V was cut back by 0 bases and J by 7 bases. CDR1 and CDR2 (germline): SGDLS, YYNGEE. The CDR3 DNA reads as TGTGCCAGCAGCGTAGCACCGGGAGGGTACGGGGAGCTGTTTTTT. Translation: CASSVAPGGYGELFF.

CDR3 DNA sequence: TGTGCCAGCAGCTTGTCAGGGGGCGGTGGGTCTGGGGCCAACGTCCTGACTTTC. Translating gives CASSLSGGGGSGANVLTF. The chain couples TRBV7-9 to TRBJ2-6, with 8 positions matching TRBD1. Germline loops: CDR1 SEHNR, CDR2 FQNEAQ (reference sequence). This CDR3 spans 18 amino acids. V lost 3 bases, J lost 1 base, and 8 bases stayed unmatched.

CDR3 protein: CASSRGEIDTEAFF. Here the CDR3 DNA reads TGCGCCAGCAGCCGGGGGGAGATTGACACTGAAGCTTTCTTT. The chain links TRBV4-3 to TRBJ1-1; perhaps TRBD1 as D (5 bases). This CDR3 has 14 residues. The V end was cut by 4 bases, the J end by 3 bases, with 12 bases between. CDR1 is LGHNA and CDR2 is YSLEER in the germline V gene.

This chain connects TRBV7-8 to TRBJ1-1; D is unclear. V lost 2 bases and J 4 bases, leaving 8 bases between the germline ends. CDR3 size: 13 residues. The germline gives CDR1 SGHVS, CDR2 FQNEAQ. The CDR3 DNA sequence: TGTGCCAGCAGCTTATTAGCAACCACTGAAGCTTTCTTT. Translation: CASSLLATTEAFF.

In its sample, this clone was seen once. The CDR3 spells CASGFPYEQYF. The CDR3 region has the DNA TGTGCCAGCGGATTCCCTTACGAGCAGTACTTC. The chain combines TRBV27 with TRBJ2-7; no clear D gene. V was cut by 8 bases and J by 4 bases, with 9 bases left in between. CDR3 length: 11 amino acids. Germline V CDR1 and CDR2: MNHEY, SMNVEV (reference sequence).

For the CDR3, the DNA is TGCAGCGTTGAGGAAGGGACAGGGTACGAGCAGTACTTC. This sequence encodes CSVEEGTGYEQYF. The chain employs TRBV29-1 and TRBJ2-7; 9 nucleotides match TRBD1. The germline V gene has CDR1 SQVTM and CDR2 ANQGSEA. The J segment lost 4 bases and the V segment lost 3 bases, leaving 4 bases of the junction unmatched. There are 13 residues in the CDR3.

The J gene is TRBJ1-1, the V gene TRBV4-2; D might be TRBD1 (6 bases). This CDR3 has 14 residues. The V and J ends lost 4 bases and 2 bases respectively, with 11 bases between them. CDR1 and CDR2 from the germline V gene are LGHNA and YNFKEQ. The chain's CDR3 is CASSRPGGNTEAFF. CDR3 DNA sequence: TGTGCCAGCAGCCGGCCGGGGGGCAACACTGAAGCTTTCTTT.

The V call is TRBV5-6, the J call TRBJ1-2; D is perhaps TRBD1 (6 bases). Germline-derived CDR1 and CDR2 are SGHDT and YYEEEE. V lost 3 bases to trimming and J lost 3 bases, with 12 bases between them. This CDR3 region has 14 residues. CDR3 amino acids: CASSSTQGYYGYTF. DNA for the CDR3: TGTGCCAGCAGCTCTACGCAGGGGTACTATGGCTACACCTTC.

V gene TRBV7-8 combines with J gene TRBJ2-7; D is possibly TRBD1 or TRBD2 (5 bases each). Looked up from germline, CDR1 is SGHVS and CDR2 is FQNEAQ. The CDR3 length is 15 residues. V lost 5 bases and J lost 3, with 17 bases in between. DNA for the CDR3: TGTGCCAGCAGCGCCAGGGCCGGGACCAACTACGAGCAGTACTTC. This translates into CASSARAGTNYEQYF.

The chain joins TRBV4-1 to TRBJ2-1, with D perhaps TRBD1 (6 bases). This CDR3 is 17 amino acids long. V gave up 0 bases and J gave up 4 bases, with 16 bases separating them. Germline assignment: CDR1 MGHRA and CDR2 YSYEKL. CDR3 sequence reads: CASSQEGVGAPYNEQFF. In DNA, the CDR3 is TGCGCCAGCAGCCAAGAAGGAGTGGGGGCACCTTACAATGAGCAGTTCTTC.

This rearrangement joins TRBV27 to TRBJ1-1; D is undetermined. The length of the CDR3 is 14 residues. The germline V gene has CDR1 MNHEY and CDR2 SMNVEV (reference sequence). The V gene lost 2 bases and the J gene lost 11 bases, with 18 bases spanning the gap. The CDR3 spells CASSLRGMAFGAFF. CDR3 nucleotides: TGTGCCAGCAGTTTACGGGGTATGGCCTTCGGGGCTTTCTTT.

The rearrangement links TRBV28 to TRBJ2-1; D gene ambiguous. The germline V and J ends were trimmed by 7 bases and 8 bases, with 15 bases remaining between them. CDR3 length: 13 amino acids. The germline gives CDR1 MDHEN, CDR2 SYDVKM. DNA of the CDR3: TGTGCCAGCATGGAGTCTCGGTCTTATGAGCAGTTCTTC. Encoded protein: CASMESRSYEQFF.

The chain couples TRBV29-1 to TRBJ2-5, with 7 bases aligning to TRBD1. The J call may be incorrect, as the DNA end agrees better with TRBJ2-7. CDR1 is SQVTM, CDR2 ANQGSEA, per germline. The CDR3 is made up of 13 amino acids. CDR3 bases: TGCAGCGTTGAGTGGCCGGACAGGCACGAGCAGTACTTC. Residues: CSVEWPDRHEQYF.